This T cell receptor (beta chain) was profiled in a study of human T cells and chemical hapten exposure (dated by TCRdb to about 2021). Study-wide context: For sensitization, 2% DPC in acetone was applied to an approximately 2 cm by approximately 2 cm area of upper inner arm skin. Patients additionally received weekly therapeutic DPC doses to the scalp throughout the roughly 24-week study period. Patch testing was done on the upper back using Finn chambers containing 0.01% DPC, and results were scored after 6 days according to International Contact Dermatitis Research Group standards. Most of the patients in the cohort were female, and the cohort covered alopecia areata with under or over 50% scalp involvement, alopecia totalis and alopecia universalis. Libraries were pooled for sequencing, and variation in per-sample TCR yields was attributed mainly to small differences in library volumes within the pool. The study tracked peripheral blood TCR repertoire changes in vivo during primary and secondary sensitization to the hapten diphenylcyclopropenone (DPC) in alopecia patients. Blood was sampled from patients pre-sensitization (week 0) and at 2, 6 and about 24 weeks after DPC sensitization. Blood for TCR sequencing was provided by twenty-nine alopecia patients at one to four time points (pre-sensitization, 2, 6 and 24 weeks). Findings and caveats that apply to the study as a whole: Repeated subsampling changed both the strength of the expansion versus patch-test correlation and the threshold at which that correlation became significant. A positive correlation was found between the number of PT1 expanded TCRs and patch test score, with significance reached at thresholds 8, 16 and 32 but not 4. Alopecia, a presumed autoimmune disease, was present in all patients, so the immune response of the patients might differ from that of healthy individuals. The number of TCRs above 1 in 1000 frequency did not change with DPC sensitization; there was no evidence of global repertoire structure alterations. Significantly more large CDR3 similarity clusters were formed by expanded TCRs than by pre-sensitization or healthy control sets, consistent with antigen-driven responses.

Worth noting for this clonotype: No cognate antigen has been identified for it. No base qualities exist here, and no much larger clone lies one base off it.

This sample's treatment or condition label indicates: therapeutic diphenylcyclopropenone sensitization with weekly scalp DPC. Blood at each patch-test visit was drawn before the patch test was applied. Patients were eligible if aged 18 to 70, diagnosed with alopecia and judged suitable for DPC therapy, and pregnant patients were excluded. Total RNA was isolated from unfractionated whole blood collected in Tempus Blood RNA tubes. The germline V gene (reference sequence) specifies LGHDT as CDR1 and YNNKEL as CDR2. Unmatched junction bases come to 7, with V trimmed by 6 bases and J by 5 bases. Including the terminal cysteine and phenylalanine, the CDR3 comprises 14 residues. Of all the DNA, just the CDR3 is kept, 42 bases in frame from base 1. Library preparation attached unique molecular identifiers to individual cDNA molecules for quantitative, reproducible TCR counting. Each blood RNA sample was used to sequence both TCR alpha and TCR beta chains. As for how the authors treated the data: A median of approximately 100,000 TCRs per sample was observed, with a range of about 20,000 to 750,000. V, J and CDR3 annotation of the TCR reads was carried out using the Decombinator software suite. For PS versus PT1 abundance plots, all samples were subsampled to the same number of TCRs (28,000). Expanded TCRs were defined as absent before sensitization and observed at least eight times at the 2-week time point. The public reads were reprocessed in TCRdb via fastp at Q25 and MiXCR, keeping in-frame beta chains. Each entry merges the rows of one CDR3 protein and shows their most common DNA and genes. None of the V and J calls come from the authors' own analysis; TCRdb made them. This sample has some 4,900 distinct CDR3 sequences in its table, and 55% of those were observed once. Of the sample, approximately 4% falls within the top ten clones.

The rearrangement combines TRBV3-1 with TRBJ2-7, and 10 junction bases match TRBD2. The material was whole blood, obtained before DPC sensitization or 2, 6, or about 24 weeks after (not recorded which). This sequence was found in an adult with alopecia areata. Some clones in this sample may be carry-over from other donors' samples. This table probably holds off-target reads from a library built for another chain. The nucleotide sequence reads as follows: TGTGCCAGCAGGGCTAGCGGGAGTTCCCACGAGCAGTACTTC. Its amino acids are CASRASGSSHEQYF.